These T cell receptor beta chains were read from a single sample in a study of cytomegalovirus exposure and HLA in healthy donors. Here immunoSEQ multiplex PCR was the method, and the copy in TCRdb shows in-frame clones only, minus some. This repertoire shows 120,000 or so clones, 82% found once; its top ten account for roughly 12%. Sequences were obtained from PBMCs. The source is a male donor in good health and CMV-seropositive. The CDR3 runs from the conserved cysteine through the conserved F or W. The order of the fields is clone size, D gene, J gene, V gene, CDR3 length, CDR3 protein, CDR3 DNA. D genes are given only for firm matches. Clone size is given for some rows only: seen once, a few or many times, or a class if the clone is expanded.

clone_size: .
d_call: .
j_call: TRBJ1-2
v_call: TRBV5-4
cdr3_length: 14
cdr3_aa: CASSWAGHSNGYTF
cdr3_nt: TGTGCCAGCAGCTGGGCAGGGCATAGTAATGGCTACACCTTC

clone_size: .
d_call: .
j_call: TRBJ1-5
v_call: TRBV5-5
cdr3_length: 15
cdr3_aa: CASSLGQGNGQPQHF
cdr3_nt: TGTGCCAGCAGCTTGGGGCAGGGTAACGGTCAGCCCCAGCATTTT

clone_size: .
d_call: .
j_call: TRBJ2-1
v_call: TRBV6-4
cdr3_length: 13
cdr3_aa: CASSDSPGNEQFF
cdr3_nt: TGTGCCAGCAGTGACTCACCGGGGAATGAGCAGTTCTTC

clone_size: .
d_call: .
j_call: TRBJ1-2
v_call: TRBV7-9
cdr3_length: 11
cdr3_aa: CASSPDRGYTF
cdr3_nt: TGTGCCAGCAGCCCAGACAGGGGCTACACCTTC

clone_size: .
d_call: TRBD2
j_call: TRBJ2-1
v_call: TRBV10-3
cdr3_length: 23
cdr3_aa: CAISARRGLNGTSGGSSYNEQFF
cdr3_nt: TGTGCCATCAGTGCTCGGCGTGGTCTAAATGGGACTAGCGGGGGGAGCTCCTACAATGAGCAGTTCTTC

clone_size: .
d_call: TRBD2
j_call: TRBJ2-7
v_call: TRBV18
cdr3_length: 15
cdr3_aa: CASSPDGGSSYEQYF
cdr3_nt: TGTGCCAGCTCACCAGACGGGGGGAGCTCCTACGAGCAGTACTTC

clone_size: few
d_call: TRBD1
j_call: TRBJ2-7
v_call: TRBV27
cdr3_length: 15
cdr3_aa: CASSLRAGGSYEQYF
cdr3_nt: TGTGCCAGCAGTTTACGGGCAGGGGGCTCCTACGAGCAGTACTTC

clone_size: .
d_call: .
j_call: TRBJ1-2
v_call: TRBV19
cdr3_length: 14
cdr3_aa: CASSILSTGGGYTF
cdr3_nt: TGTGCCAGTAGTATCCTCTCGACGGGAGGGGGCTACACCTTC

clone_size: .
d_call: TRBD1
j_call: TRBJ2-7
v_call: TRBV28
cdr3_length: 14
cdr3_aa: CASSLTVGQDEQYF
cdr3_nt: TGTGCCAGCAGTCTTACCGTCGGACAGGACGAGCAGTACTTC

clone_size: .
d_call: .
j_call: TRBJ1-1
v_call: TRBV29-1
cdr3_length: 11
cdr3_aa: CSVAVNTEAFF
cdr3_nt: TGCAGCGTTGCGGTGAACACTGAAGCTTTCTTT

clone_size: .
d_call: TRBD2
j_call: TRBJ2-1
v_call: TRBV11-2
cdr3_length: 17
cdr3_aa: CASSFNPYRTRRDEQFF
cdr3_nt: TGTGCCAGCAGCTTTAACCCCTATCGGACTAGGAGGGATGAGCAGTTCTTC

clone_size: .
d_call: .
j_call: TRBJ1-1
v_call: TRBV7-2
cdr3_length: 15
cdr3_aa: CASSLEARESTEAFF
cdr3_nt: TGTGCCAGCAGCTTAGAGGCCAGGGAAAGCACTGAAGCTTTCTTT

clone_size: few
d_call: .
j_call: TRBJ1-1
v_call: TRBV10-3
cdr3_length: 12
cdr3_aa: CAISEKTFEAFF
cdr3_nt: TGTGCCATCAGTGAAAAGACATTTGAAGCTTTCTTT

clone_size: .
d_call: TRBD2
j_call: TRBJ2-5
v_call: TRBV30
cdr3_length: 15
cdr3_aa: CAWSSLAGAGGTQYF
cdr3_nt: TGTGCCTGGAGTAGTCTAGCGGGAGCCGGAGGGACCCAGTACTTC

clone_size: .
d_call: .
j_call: TRBJ1-2
v_call: TRBV7-9
cdr3_length: 14
cdr3_aa: CASSLVTGGDGYTF
cdr3_nt: TGTGCCAGCAGCTTAGTTACGGGGGGCGATGGCTACACCTTC

clone_size: .
d_call: TRBD2
j_call: TRBJ2-3
v_call: TRBV2
cdr3_length: 15
cdr3_aa: CASTRGGRSTDTQYF
cdr3_nt: TGTGCCAGCACGAGGGGCGGGAGGAGCACAGATACGCAGTATTTT

clone_size: .
d_call: TRBD1
j_call: TRBJ2-2
v_call: TRBV28
cdr3_length: 14
cdr3_aa: CASRGQGYTGELFF
cdr3_nt: TGTGCCAGCAGAGGACAGGGGTACACCGGGGAGCTGTTTTTT

clone_size: .
d_call: .
j_call: TRBJ1-2
v_call: TRBV19
cdr3_length: 13
cdr3_aa: CASSMRDLGGYTF
cdr3_nt: TGTGCCAGTAGTATGCGGGACCTAGGGGGCTACACCTTC

clone_size: .
d_call: .
j_call: TRBJ2-5
v_call: TRBV7-6
cdr3_length: 14
cdr3_aa: CASSLGGREETQYF
cdr3_nt: TGTGCCAGCAGCTTAGGAGGCAGGGAAGAGACCCAGTACTTC

clone_size: .
d_call: .
j_call: TRBJ2-1
v_call: TRBV7-7
cdr3_length: 15
cdr3_aa: CASSRDWSAYNEQFF
cdr3_nt: TGTGCTAGCAGCCGGGACTGGTCCGCCTACAATGAGCAGTTCTTC

clone_size: .
d_call: .
j_call: TRBJ1-2
v_call: TRBV6-4
cdr3_length: 14
cdr3_aa: CASSDGASWGGYTF
cdr3_nt: TGTGCCAGCAGTGACGGGGCGTCCTGGGGTGGCTACACCTTC

clone_size: .
d_call: TRBD1
j_call: TRBJ2-5
v_call: TRBV9
cdr3_length: 15
cdr3_aa: CASSVGTGGHETQYF
cdr3_nt: TGTGCCAGCAGCGTAGGGACAGGGGGACACGAGACCCAGTACTTC

clone_size: .
d_call: .
j_call: TRBJ1-6
v_call: TRBV21-1
cdr3_length: 16
cdr3_aa: CASSKTRRLDNSPLHF
cdr3_nt: TGTGCCAGCAGCAAAACTCGGCGGCTGGATAATTCACCCCTCCACTTT

clone_size: .
d_call: TRBD2
j_call: TRBJ2-1
v_call: TRBV5-4
cdr3_length: 15
cdr3_aa: CASSSGLAGANEQFF
cdr3_nt: TGTGCCAGCAGCTCCGGACTAGCGGGAGCAAATGAGCAGTTCTTC

clone_size: .
d_call: TRBD1
j_call: TRBJ1-6
v_call: TRBV6-5
cdr3_length: 16
cdr3_aa: CASSYGQGIYNSPLHF
cdr3_nt: TGTGCCAGCAGTTACGGACAGGGGATCTATAATTCACCCCTCCACTTT

clone_size: .
d_call: .
j_call: TRBJ2-7
v_call: TRBV19
cdr3_length: 14
cdr3_aa: CASSIAPSSYEQYF
cdr3_nt: TGTGCCAGTTCGATAGCGCCGAGCTCCTACGAGCAGTACTTC

clone_size: .
d_call: .
j_call: TRBJ2-1
v_call: TRBV5-6
cdr3_length: 13
cdr3_aa: CASSLAGGLSEFF
cdr3_nt: TGTGCCAGCAGCTTGGCCGGAGGCCTAAGCGAGTTCTTC

clone_size: .
d_call: .
j_call: TRBJ1-3
v_call: TRBV9
cdr3_length: 16
cdr3_aa: CASSVDGRSSGNTIYF
cdr3_nt: TGTGCCAGCAGCGTAGATGGGCGAAGCTCTGGAAACACCATATATTTT

clone_size: .
d_call: TRBD2
j_call: TRBJ2-1
v_call: TRBV7-3
cdr3_length: 15
cdr3_aa: CASRTSGSGYNEQFF
cdr3_nt: TGTGCCAGTCGGACTAGCGGGAGTGGCTACAATGAGCAGTTCTTC

clone_size: .
d_call: .
j_call: TRBJ1-4
v_call: TRBV27
cdr3_length: 14
cdr3_aa: CASSWLATNEKLFF
cdr3_nt: TGTGCCAGCAGCTGGCTTGCAACTAATGAAAAACTGTTTTTT

clone_size: once
d_call: .
j_call: TRBJ1-6
v_call: TRBV6-5
cdr3_length: 15
cdr3_aa: CASSYSVANNSPLHF
cdr3_nt: TGTGCCAGCAGTTACTCTGTAGCGAATAATTCACCCCTCCACTTT

clone_size: .
d_call: TRBD2
j_call: TRBJ2-1
v_call: TRBV5-5
cdr3_length: 16
cdr3_aa: CASSFLWTSGNNEQFF
cdr3_nt: TGTGCCAGCAGCTTTCTATGGACTAGCGGGAACAATGAGCAGTTCTTC

clone_size: .
d_call: TRBD2
j_call: TRBJ2-1
v_call: TRBV10-3
cdr3_length: 16
cdr3_aa: CAISDIAGLAGVEQFF
cdr3_nt: TGTGCCATCAGTGATATTGCAGGGCTAGCGGGGGTTGAGCAGTTCTTC

clone_size: .
d_call: TRBD1
j_call: TRBJ2-2
v_call: TRBV6-1
cdr3_length: 15
cdr3_aa: CAGWGTGRNTGELFF
cdr3_nt: TGTGCCGGATGGGGGACAGGGAGGAACACCGGGGAGCTGTTTTTT

clone_size: .
d_call: TRBD1
j_call: TRBJ2-2
v_call: TRBV7-9
cdr3_length: 13
cdr3_aa: CASSSTGPGELFF
cdr3_nt: TGTGCCAGCAGCTCGACAGGGCCCGGGGAGCTGTTTTTT